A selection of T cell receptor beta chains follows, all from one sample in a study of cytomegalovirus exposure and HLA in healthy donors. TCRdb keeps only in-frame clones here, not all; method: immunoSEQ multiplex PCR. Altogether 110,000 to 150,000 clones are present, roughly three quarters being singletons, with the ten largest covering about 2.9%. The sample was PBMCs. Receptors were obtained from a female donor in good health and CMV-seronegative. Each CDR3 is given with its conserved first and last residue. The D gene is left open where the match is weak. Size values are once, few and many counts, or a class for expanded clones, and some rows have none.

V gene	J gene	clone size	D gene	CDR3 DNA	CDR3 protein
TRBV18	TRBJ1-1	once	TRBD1	TGTGCCAGCTCACCACGTGACAGGGTGAACACTGAAGCTTTCTTT	CASSPRDRVNTEAFF
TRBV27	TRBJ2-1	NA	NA	TGTGCCAGCAGTTTTTCCCGGGACAATGAGCAGTTCTTC	CASSFSRDNEQFF
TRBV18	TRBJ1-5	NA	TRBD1	TGTGCCAGCTCACGGGCAGGGGGTCAGCCCCAGCATTTT	CASSRAGGQPQHF
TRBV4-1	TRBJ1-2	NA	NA	TGCGCCAGCAGCCAACGACAGAAAAACTATGGCTACCCCTTC	CASSQRQKNYGYPF
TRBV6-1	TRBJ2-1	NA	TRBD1	TGTGCCACCACCGGGACAGGGGGTGAGCAGTTCTTC	CATTGTGGEQFF
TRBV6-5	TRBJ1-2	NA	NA	TGTGCCAGCAGTCGGACAGCCCTGAACTATGGCTACACCTTC	CASSRTALNYGYTF
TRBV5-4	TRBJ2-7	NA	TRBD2	TGTGCCAGCAGCTTGGGTCCCGCTAGCGGAAGCTCCTACGAGCAGTACTTC	CASSLGPASGSSYEQYF
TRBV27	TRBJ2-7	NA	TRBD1	TGTGCCAGCAGATCTCCGGTGGGACAGGGCGAGTTTTTGGGGGAGCAGTACTTC	CASRSPVGQGEFLGEQYF
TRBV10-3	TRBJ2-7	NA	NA	TGTGCCATCAGTGTCGGCGGGCAGGGGAACTACGAGCAGTACTTC	CAISVGGQGNYEQYF
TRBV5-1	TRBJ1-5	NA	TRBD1	TGCGCCAGCAGCTTGGGGACAGGGTTGAATCAGCCCCAGCATTTT	CASSLGTGLNQPQHF
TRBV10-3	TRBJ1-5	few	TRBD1	TGTGCCATCAGTGTGGGTAGGACAGGGGACCATCAGCCCCAGCATTTT	CAISVGRTGDHQPQHF
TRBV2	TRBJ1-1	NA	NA	TGTGCCAGCACTCTAAGAGGTTTCACTGAAGCTTTCTTT	CASTLRGFTEAFF
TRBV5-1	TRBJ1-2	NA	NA	TGCGCCAGCAGCCAGAGACAAGGCTGGGAGTATGGCTACACCTTC	CASSQRQGWEYGYTF
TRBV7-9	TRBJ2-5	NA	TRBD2	TGTGCCAGCGGCGGGGGGACGCCCGGCGGGGAAGAAGAGACCCAGTACTTC	CASGGGTPGGEEETQYF
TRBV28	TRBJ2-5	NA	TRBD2	TGTGCCAGCAGTCCTAGCGGGAGGGCCGGCGAGACCCAGTACTTC	CASSPSGRAGETQYF
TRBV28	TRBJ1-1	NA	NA	TGTGCCAGCAGGGTAACAGTGCTGAACACTGAAGCTTTCTTT	CASRVTVLNTEAFF
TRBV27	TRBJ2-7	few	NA	TGTGCCAGCAGTTGGCGGGGGCTTTCCTACGAGCAGTACTTC	CASSWRGLSYEQYF
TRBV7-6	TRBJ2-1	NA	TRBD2	TGTGCCAGCAGCTCTAGCGGGGGGGTGGTCAATGAGCAGTTCTTC	CASSSSGGVVNEQFF
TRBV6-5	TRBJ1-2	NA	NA	TGTGCCAGCAGTTACCTGTCTAACTATGGCTACACCTTC	CASSYLSNYGYTF
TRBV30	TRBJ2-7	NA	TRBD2	TGTGCCTGGAGTGGCGGACTAGCGGGCTTCCACGAGCAGTACTTC	CAWSGGLAGFHEQYF
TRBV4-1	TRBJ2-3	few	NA	TGCGCCAGCAGCCAAGATCCAGGTGTAGATACGCAGTATTTT	CASSQDPGVDTQYF
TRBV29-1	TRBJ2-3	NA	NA	TGCAGCTCGACTTACGGACTTTCAACTGGCACAGATACGCAGTATTTT	CSSTYGLSTGTDTQYF
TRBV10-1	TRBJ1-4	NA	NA	TGCGCCAGCAGGCGGGCCTTGGTTAATGAAAAACTGTTTTTT	CASRRALVNEKLFF
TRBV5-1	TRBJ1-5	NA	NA	TGCGCCAGCAGCTTGGGCGGGCGGAGCAATCAGCCCCAGCATTTT	CASSLGGRSNQPQHF
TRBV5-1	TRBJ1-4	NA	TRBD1	TGCGCCAGCAGCTCCGGGACAGGGAGGGAAAAACTGTTTTTT	CASSSGTGREKLFF
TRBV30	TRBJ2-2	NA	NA	TGTGCCTGGAGTGTCGGGGGAGTCGGTACCGGGGAGCTGTTTTTT	CAWSVGGVGTGELFF
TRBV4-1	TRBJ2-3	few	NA	TGTGCCAGCAGCCAAGAAGCGGCTCCTCGCACAGATACGCAGTATTTT	CASSQEAAPRTDTQYF
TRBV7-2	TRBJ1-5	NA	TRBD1	TGTGCCAGCAGCTTAAACAGGGGATTTAATCAGCCCCAGCATTTT	CASSLNRGFNQPQHF
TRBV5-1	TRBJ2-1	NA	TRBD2	TGCGCCAGCAGCCAGTCGGGGGGGCCGGGTGAGCAGTTCTTC	CASSQSGGPGEQFF
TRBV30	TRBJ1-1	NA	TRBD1	TGTGCCTGGAGTAGGGACAGGGACACTGAAGCTTTCTTT	CAWSRDRDTEAFF
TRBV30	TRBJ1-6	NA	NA	TGTGCCTGGCGTCCCCCAGGAGGAGATAATTCACCCCTCCACTTT	CAWRPPGGDNSPLHF
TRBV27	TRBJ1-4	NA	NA	TGTGCCAGCAGTTCAACCGGGACTACTAATGAAAAACTGTTTTTT	CASSSTGTTNEKLFF
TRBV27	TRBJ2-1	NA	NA	TGTGCCAGCAGTTTACGGTTCTACAATGAGCAGTTCTTC	CASSLRFYNEQFF
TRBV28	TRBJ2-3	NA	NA	TGTGCCAGCAGTTTAGCCTGGCTAGCGAGTAGCACAGATACGCAGTATTTT	CASSLAWLASSTDTQYF
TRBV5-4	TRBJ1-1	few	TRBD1	TGTGCCAGCAGCGGAGGGGGACAGGGAGCCACTGAAGCTTTCTTT	CASSGGGQGATEAFF
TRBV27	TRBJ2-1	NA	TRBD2	TGTGCCAGCACGGCCGGGAGGCGGAATGAGCAGTTCTTC	CASTAGRRNEQFF
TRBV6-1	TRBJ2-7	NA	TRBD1	TGTGCCAGCAGTGGAAGACGGGACAGTGGCTACGAGCAGTACTTC	CASSGRRDSGYEQYF
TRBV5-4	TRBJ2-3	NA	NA	TGTGCCAGCAGTCTGGGACTGGCGGGAAGCACAGATACGCAGTATTTT	CASSLGLAGSTDTQYF
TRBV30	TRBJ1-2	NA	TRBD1	TGTGCCTGGAGTACGGGACAGGGGCTCTATGGCTACACCTTC	CAWSTGQGLYGYTF
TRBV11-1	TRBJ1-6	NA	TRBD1	TGTGCCAGCAGCCCGCGGACAGGGAGGAATTCACCCCTCCACTTT	CASSPRTGRNSPLHF
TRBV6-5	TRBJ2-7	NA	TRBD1	TGTGCCAGCACCACACCAGGGGGCCAGTACGAGCAGTACTTC	CASTTPGGQYEQYF
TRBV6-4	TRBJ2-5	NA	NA	TGTGCCACCTGGGCGACCCAGTACTTC	CATWATQYF
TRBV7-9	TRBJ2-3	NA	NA	TGTGCCAGCAGCTTCGGGTCAGATACGCAGTATTTT	CASSFGSDTQYF
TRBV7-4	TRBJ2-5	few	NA	TGTGCCAGCAGCATATTGACAGGTTGTGGGACCCAGTACTTC	CASSILTGCGTQYF
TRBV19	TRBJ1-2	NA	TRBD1	TGTGCCAGTAGTCTCAATTGGGACAGCAACTATGGCTACACCTTC	CASSLNWDSNYGYTF
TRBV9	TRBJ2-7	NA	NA	TGTGCCAGCAGCGTAGACCACAGGGCTGGCGAGCAGTACTTC	CASSVDHRAGEQYF
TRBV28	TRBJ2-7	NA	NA	TGTGCCAGCAGTTTAGGGGGGACCCTAAGAGACGGGCAGTACTTC	CASSLGGTLRDGQYF
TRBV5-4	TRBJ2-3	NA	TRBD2	TGTGCCAGCAGCCAAGCGGGAGGGAAGGCTAGCACAGATACGCAGTATTTT	CASSQAGGKASTDTQYF
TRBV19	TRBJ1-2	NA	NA	TGTGCCAGTAGGCGGGGGGACTATGGCTACACCTTC	CASRRGDYGYTF
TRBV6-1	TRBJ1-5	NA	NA	TGTGCCAGCATGCGGTCCGGGAATCAGCCCCAGCATTTT	CASMRSGNQPQHF
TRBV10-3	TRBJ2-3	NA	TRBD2	TGTGCCATCAGTGGGACTAGCGGACCCACAGATACGCAGTATTTT	CAISGTSGPTDTQYF
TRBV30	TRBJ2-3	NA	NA	TGTGCCTGGAGCTCCAGGCGCACAGATACGCAGTATTTT	CAWSSRRTDTQYF
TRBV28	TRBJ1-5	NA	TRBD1	TGTGCCAGCAGCAGCCGACAGGGGCGTGGGGATCAGCCCCAGCATTTT	CASSSRQGRGDQPQHF
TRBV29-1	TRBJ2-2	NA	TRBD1	TGCAGCGCCGGACAGGGGACGAACACCGGGGAGCTGTTTTTT	CSAGQGTNTGELFF
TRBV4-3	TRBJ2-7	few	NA	TGCGCCAGCAGCCAAGATAAACCCAGGTACATGAGCTCCTACGAGCAGTACTTC	CASSQDKPRYMSSYEQYF
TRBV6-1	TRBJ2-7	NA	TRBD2	TGTGCCAGCAGACGACTAGCGTTATCCTACGAGCAGTACTTC	CASRRLALSYEQYF
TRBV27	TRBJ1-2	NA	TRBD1	TGTGCCAGCAGTTCGAGGGGGGGGACAGGGAGTCAGGGGGGCTATGGCTACACCTTC	CASSSRGGTGSQGGYGYTF
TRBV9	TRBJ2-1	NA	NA	TGTGCCAGCAGCGTAGCGGGGTCCTGGGATGAGCAGTTCTTC	CASSVAGSWDEQFF
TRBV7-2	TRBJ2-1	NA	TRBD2	TGTGCCAGCAGCTTCGACGGGACTAGCGGTCGCAATGAGCAGTTCTTC	CASSFDGTSGRNEQFF